This TCR beta chain was recorded in a study of regulatory T cells in long-lasting Graves disease. Indicated time point: newly diagnosed GD, antithyroid drugs for less than 3 months. Following extraction of RNA from PBMCs, that RNA was used to make the TCR library. In its sample, this clonotype was seen many times. As yet, its antigen is unknown. Library construction for TCR beta used iRepertoire HTBI primers and Arm-PCR of CDR3 regions. TCRdb reprocessed the multiplex PCR reads with MiXCR, giving one entry per CDR3 protein. This table has approximately 470,000 distinct CDR3 sequences, 15% to 20% appearing once. This CDR3 comprises 13 residues. Germline V CDR1 and CDR2: DFQATT, SNEGSKA (reference sequence). The V gene end was trimmed by 5 bases and the J gene end by 14 bases; junction bases not matched to a gene: 14. Points from the study as a whole: Among samples with persistent disease, TRBV28, TRBJ1-2 and TRBJ2-5 were favored.

The data were also submitted as part of a second study, on T cells in Graves' hyperthyroidism and ophthalmopathy. That study adds: The study left out patients who had uncontrolled infection, other autoimmune disease, pregnancy or lactation.

The V call is TRBV20-1, the J call TRBJ2-3; 9 nucleotides agree with TRBD1. Source: peripheral blood mononuclear cells (PBMCs), taken at new diagnosis, from a patient treated with antithyroid drugs. This receptor was identified in a middle-aged man with Graves disease. The CDR3 DNA reads as TGCAGTGCTTCCGGGACAGGGTCATTTCAACCGTATTTT. Protein sequence: CSASGTGSFQPYF.